These 7 T cell receptor beta chains were all obtained from the same sample, sequenced in a study of blood T cell repertoires in COVID-19. The protocol was immunoSEQ multiplex PCR, while the TCRdb copy is restricted to in-frame clones and leaves out a portion. There are under 250,000 clones in the sample; more than 70% occur only once, and roughly 8.8% lies in the top ten. Sequencing was done on a sample of peripheral blood. All receptors come from a middle-aged man with active or convalescent COVID-19.

The CDR3 bases are TGTGCCAGCAGCTCCTTCCGGGACAGGGGGCAAGGAGATACGCAGTATTTT. Protein sequence: CASSSFRDRGQGDTQYF. The rearrangement links TRBV12-1 to TRBJ2-3; TRBD1 is the table's D call, not checked against the DNA. TRBV12-1 is designated a pseudogene. The CDR3 is 17 residues long.

The rearrangement joins TRBV3-1 (or the pseudogene TRBV3-2) to TRBJ1-1; TRBD1 might be the D (6 bases). The CDR3 is 15 amino acids. With 4 bases removed from V and 0 bases from J, the gap between germline ends came to 12 bases. CDR1 is LGHDT and CDR2 is YNNKEL in the germline V gene (reference sequence). The CDR3 sequence: CASSRGTSMNTEAFF. Here the CDR3 DNA reads TGTGCCAGCAGCCGGGGGACAAGCATGAACACTGAAGCTTTCTTT.

The J gene is TRBJ1-2, the V gene TRBV19; 10 nucleotides match TRBD1. Germline values: CDR1 LNHDA, CDR2 SQIVND (reference sequence). Unmatched junction bases numbered 1, after V lost 3 bases and J lost 0 bases. This CDR3 comprises 15 residues. This chain's CDR3 is CASSIGQGANYGYTF. The CDR3, as DNA: TGTGCCAGTAGTATCGGACAGGGGGCTAACTATGGCTACACCTTC. Supplemented by reference TRBV19 and TRBJ1-2, the full variable domain reads DGGITQSPKYLFRKEGQNVTLSCEQNLNHDAMYWYRQDPGQGLRLIYYSQIVNDFQKGDIAEGYSVSREKKESFPLTVTSAQKNPTAFYLCASSIGQGANYGYTFGSGTRLTVV.

The V gene is TRBV5-5, the J gene TRBJ2-5, with 15 bases identical to TRBD2. There are 16 residues in the CDR3. Germline values: CDR1 SGHKS, CDR2 YYEKEE (reference sequence). Unmatched junction bases numbered 6, after V lost 4 bases and J lost 5 bases. CDR3 residues: CASSPGLAGGWETQYF. The CDR3 DNA follows: TGTGCCAGCAGCCCGGGACTAGCGGGGGGATGGGAGACCCAGTACTTC.

This clone was seen a few times. This chain links TRBV12-3 or TRBV12-4 with TRBJ1-1; D possibly corresponds to TRBD1 (5 bases). V was pared by 4 bases and J by 11 bases, with 14 bases between. The CDR3 contains 12 residues. The DNA for the CDR3 is TGTGCCAGCAGTTCAGGGTCTCTCGCGGCTTTCTTT. The encoded protein is CASSSGSLAAFF.

This chain joins TRBV7-8 and TRBJ1-3; D is possibly TRBD1 (5 bases). CDR1 and CDR2 from the germline V gene are SGHVS and FQNEAQ. This CDR3 region has 16 residues. The V and J ends lost 1 base and 3 bases respectively, with 13 bases between them. The CDR3 DNA reads TGTGCCAGCAGCTTAGAGGGGCAGCCTGGTGGAAACACCATATATTTT. It specifies CASSLEGQPGGNTIYF. The full variable domain, in which reference TRBV7-8 and TRBJ1-3 provide the parts outside the CDR3, is GAGVSQSPRYKVAKRGQDVALRCDPISGHVSLFWYQQALGQGPEFLTYFQNEAQLDKSGLPSDRFFAERPEGSVSTLKIQRTQQEDSAVYLCASSLEGQPGGNTIYFGEGSWLTVV.

The CDR3 protein is CASRGGTGELFF. CDR3 nucleotide sequence: TGTGCCAGCAGGGGGGGTACCGGGGAGCTGTTTTTT. The chain combines TRBV6-5 with TRBJ2-2, with a possible D match to TRBD2 (6 bases). Trimming removed 6 bases from V and 5 bases from J, with 7 bases in between. This CDR3 is built from 12 residues. In germline, CDR1 is MNHEY, CDR2 SVGAGI.